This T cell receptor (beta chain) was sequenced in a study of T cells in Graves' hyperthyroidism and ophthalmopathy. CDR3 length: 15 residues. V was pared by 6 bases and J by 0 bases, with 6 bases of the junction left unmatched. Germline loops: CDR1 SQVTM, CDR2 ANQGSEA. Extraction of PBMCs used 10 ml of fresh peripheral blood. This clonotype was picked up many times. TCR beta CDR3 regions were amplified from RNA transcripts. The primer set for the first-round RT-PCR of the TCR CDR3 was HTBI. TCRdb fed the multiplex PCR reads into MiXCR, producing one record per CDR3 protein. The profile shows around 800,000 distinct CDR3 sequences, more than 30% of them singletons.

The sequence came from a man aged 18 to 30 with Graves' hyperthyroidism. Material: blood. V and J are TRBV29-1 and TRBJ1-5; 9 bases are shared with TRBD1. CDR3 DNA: TGCAGCGTCGGGACAGGGTCCTATAGCAATCAGCCCCAGCATTTT. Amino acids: CSVGTGSYSNQPQHF. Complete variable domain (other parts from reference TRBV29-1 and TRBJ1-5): SAVISQKPSRDICQRGTSLTIQCQVDSQVTMMFWYRQQPGQSLTLIATANQGSEATYESGFVIDKFPISRPNLTFSTLTVSNMSPEDSSIYLCSVGTGSYSNQPQHFGDGTRLSIL.